These T cell receptor beta chains were read from a single sample in a study of blood T cell repertoires in COVID-19. Profiled with immunoSEQ multiplex PCR; TCRdb holds only in-frame clones, not every one. The sample shows 310,000 or so clones, over 80% of them seen only once. Input material: PBMCs or T cells enriched from blood (not recorded which). The source is a woman between 18 and 29 years old who had recovered from COVID-19. CDR3s include the opening cysteine and the closing phenylalanine or tryptophan.

TRBV10-3	TRBJ2-7	16	CAISEGSPGGGYEQYF
TRBV7-8	TRBJ2-5	16	CASSLGLTGIRETQYF
TRBV6-1	TRBJ2-7	16	CASSEDRWPLSYEQYF
TRBV12-3/TRBV12-4	TRBJ1-2	13	CASSSVSGGGYTF
TRBV7-2	TRBJ2-5	14	CASSTGGSGETQYF
TRBV18	TRBJ1-3	16	CASSPVDTNSGNTIYF
TRBV7-3	TRBJ2-3	15	CASSLYGTSADTQYF
TRBV2	TRBJ2-2	16	CASSEMGQVDTGELFF
TRBV7-8	TRBJ2-7	13	CASARLAGNEQYF
TRBV5-1	TRBJ2-3	15	CASSQTSASTDTQYF
TRBV4-2	TRBJ1-2	17	CASSPFGTGPVNYGYTF
TRBV7-9	TRBJ2-2	16	CASSRPGDRRAGELFF
TRBV7-2	TRBJ2-1	15	CASSFFGHLNNEQFF
TRBV5-1	TRBJ1-1	11	CASSLDSHAFF
TRBV4-3	TRBJ1-2	15	CASSQDETGDYGYTF
TRBV11-2	TRBJ2-7	17	CASSPRPLGPAYYEQYF
TRBV6-4	TRBJ1-5	17	CASSDPMVRLPNQPQHF